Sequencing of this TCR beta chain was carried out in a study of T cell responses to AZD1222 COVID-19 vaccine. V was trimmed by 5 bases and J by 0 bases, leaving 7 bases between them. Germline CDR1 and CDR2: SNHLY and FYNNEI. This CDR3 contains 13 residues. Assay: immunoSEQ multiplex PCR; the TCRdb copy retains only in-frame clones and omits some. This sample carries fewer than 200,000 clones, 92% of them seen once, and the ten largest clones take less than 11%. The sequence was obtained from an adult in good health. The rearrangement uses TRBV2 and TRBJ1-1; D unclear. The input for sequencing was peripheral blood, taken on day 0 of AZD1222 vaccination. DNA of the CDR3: TGTGCCAGCAGTACGGGATTGAACACTGAAGCTTTCTTT. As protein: CASSTGLNTEAFF.